This TCR beta chain was captured in a study of T cells in Graves' hyperthyroidism and ophthalmopathy (dated by TCRdb to the late 2010s). As for the study more broadly: Peripheral blood was sampled at the time of initial diagnosis, prior to any treatment. TCR V-J signatures able to tell the groups apart were searched for in a discovery cohort of 90 to 100 patients, of whom under 45 had Graves' ophthalmopathy and roughly 57 had stable Graves' hyperthyroidism. Prospective prediction of ophthalmopathy was tested in an independent validation cohort of 18 to 20 hyperthyroidism patients and some 17 patients who later progressed to ophthalmopathy. For training and testing, the roughly 97 patients in the discovery cohort were randomly divided in a 7:3 ratio. Thyroid tissue and blood T-cell repertoires from several Graves' hyperthyroidism patients were also compared in the study. Once sampling was done, hyperthyroidism patients were given methimazole at a starting dose of 30 mg daily, whereas ophthalmopathy patients were given high-dose intravenous methylprednisolone. The paper describes TCR Vbeta CDR3 sequencing of 135 peripheral blood samples, made up of 43 ophthalmopathy patients, approximately 76 hyperthyroidism patients and around 17 progressor patients.

Ten or more counts support this clonotype. Its antigen target is currently unknown. Per-base qualities were not stored, and no clone one base away is much larger. The paper's findings and limits, for the study overall: A 13 V-J signature model separated ophthalmopathy from stable hyperthyroidism, with roughly 88% sensitivity and approximately 81% specificity in cross-validation and 80%/75% in testing. No statistical method was used to fix the sample size in advance, and group allocation was not hidden from the investigators. In validation, the model predicted progression to ophthalmopathy with roughly 66% sensitivity and about 72% specificity, a median of roughly seven months before onset. Most expanded thyroid clonotypes (frequency above 0.001) were also found in blood, which suggests that blood repertoires may mirror thyroid immune responses.

The TCR beta CDR3 regions were amplified from the RNA transcripts. For the first round of RT-PCR on the TCR CDR3, the HTBI primer set was used together with the Qiagen OneStep RT-PCR kit. The libraries were constructed in a second round of multiplex PCR and then size-selected and purified. Paired-end sequencing of the libraries was performed with 100 bp reads on an Illumina HiSeq2000. Regarding the original processing steps: SOAPnuke was used to process the raw data, removing reads that contained adapters or uncalled bases, had a mean Phred below 15, or lacked an exact match to the constant primer or identifier. COPE v1.2.5 was used to merge high-quality paired reads, and clonotypes were defined as unique nucleotide sequences. Clonotypes were aligned to IMGT TRBV, TRBD and TRBJ reference segments using MiTCR v1.1. The analysis included only V-J combinations with a frequency above 0.0001, which together covered 99% to 99.2% of the repertoires. A TCS score was defined as the ratio between F50 (clonal expansion) and ExV (chaos), using BLOSUM62-based TCRdist between CDR3 peptides within each V-J. Welch's t-statistics and random forest reduced approximately 520 V-J features to 10 to 15, which were used in a naive Bayes classifier (R e1071). Using fastp at Q25 and MiXCR, TCRdb reprocessed the public reads and kept productive beta chains. One record per CDR3 amino acid sequence lists the most common genes and DNA. TCRdb's processing, not the authors' own work, is the source of the V and J calls. In this sample the table shows 650,000 to 700,000 distinct CDR3 sequences, approximately 15% of which occur a single time. The biggest ten clones account for roughly a sixth of the sample.

The germline V gene (reference sequence) yields DFQATT for CDR1 and SNEGSKA for CDR2. The germline V and J ends show losses of 0 bases and 7 bases respectively, and no gene match explains 22 bases of the junction. Including the terminal cysteine and phenylalanine, the CDR3 comprises 19 residues. The only DNA kept is the CDR3, 57 bases in frame from the first base. A patient counted as having stable Graves' hyperthyroidism if no progression to ophthalmopathy occurred over 18 months of follow-up. Hyperthyroidism patients were aged 18 to 65 years and newly diagnosed, with disease duration of less than 2 months. Patients with uncontrolled infections, other autoimmune diseases, pregnancy or lactation were excluded. Clinical symptoms, serum thyroxine and TRAb, thyroid ultrasound, and orbital computed tomography formed the basis for the diagnoses. PBMCs were isolated from about 9.1 ml of fresh peripheral blood by Ficoll-Paque density gradient centrifugation. Total RNA was extracted using Trizol reagent, and RNA quality was assessed on an Agilent 2100 Bioanalyzer.

The sequence joins TRBV20-1 to TRBJ2-3; TRBD2 matches 7 bases in the middle. This receptor was identified in a man between 50 and 59 years old with Graves' hyperthyroidism. The sequenced material came from blood. The CDR3 sequence is CSAREMGTGGSVGGHTQYF. DNA sequence: TGCAGTGCTAGAGAGATGGGAACGGGCGGGAGCGTCGGCGGGCATACGCAGTATTTT.